The entry that follows covers one T cell receptor beta chain sequence. Antigen: not known. Other DNA sequences in this specimen translate into the identical CDR3. Germline loops: CDR1 LGHDT, CDR2 YNNKEL (reference sequence). The CDR3 is 15 residues long. V lost 0 bases to trimming and J lost 1 base, with 9 bases between them. The treatment denotes: around 19 received Ad26.COV2.S at low or high dose, single or two shots; several received placebo; per-sample allocation not given. Sampling was performed 63 days after the first vaccine or placebo injection. What was given as vaccine was an Ad26 vector encoding Wuhan-strain SARS-CoV-2 spike. This entry is derived from a study of Ad26.COV2.S vaccination and SARS-CoV-2 variants. Whole-study results and caveats: Reported findings describe substantial breadth in spike-specific CD8+ and CD4+ T cell responses following vaccination.

The method was immunoSEQ multiplex PCR; TCRdb's version includes in-frame clones alone and lacks a portion of them. The sample consists of about 320,000 clones, about 86% of them appearing once. The sample in question was peripheral blood, obtained in a trial of Ad26.COV2.S vaccine versus placebo. This clonotype was obtained from a person aged 18-60 years who received the Ad26.COV2.S COVID-19 vaccine or a placebo. V is TRBV3-1 (or the pseudogene TRBV3-2) and J is TRBJ1-1, with D possibly matching TRBD1 (6 bases). The CDR3, as DNA: TGTGCCAGCAGCCAAGAAGGGGGAGGGAACACTGAAGCTTTCTTT. This sequence encodes CASSQEGGGNTEAFF.